These 3 T cell receptor beta chains were all obtained from the same sample, sequenced in a study of Ad26.COV2.S vaccination and SARS-CoV-2 variants. Using immunoSEQ multiplex PCR, the repertoire was profiled, and TCRdb retains in-frame clones only, with some absent. The table lists about 39,000 clones, roughly 84% of them singletons. This sample comprised peripheral blood, obtained after recovery from COVID-19. The origin of the receptors is a human donor who had recovered from COVID-19.

The DNA of the CDR3 is TGTGCCTGGAGTGTAACAGGGACTGAAGCTTTCTTT. Its translation: CAWSVTGTEAFF. The genes are TRBV30 and TRBJ1-1, with a weak D call TRBD1 (6 bases). V was shortened by 0 bases and J by 5 bases, with 7 bases between the two germline ends. The CDR3 consists of 12 residues. Looked up from germline, CDR1 is GTSNPN and CDR2 is SVGIG (reference sequence).

This rearrangement joins TRBV5-8 to TRBJ2-3; unclear D gene. This CDR3 spans 15 amino acids. Germline assignment: CDR1 SGHTS and CDR2 YDEGEE. V shed 0 bases and J shed 6 bases, with 14 bases lying between them. The CDR3 nucleotides read TGTGCCAGCAGCTTGGAGGGTCAAGGAGTGGATACGCAGTATTTT. Amino acid sequence: CASSLEGQGVDTQYF. The whole variable domain, filled in from reference TRBV5-8 and TRBJ2-3, reads EAGVTQSPTHLIKTRGQQATLRCSPISGHTSVYWYQQALGLGLQFLLWYDEGEERNRGNFPPRFSGRQFPNYSSELNVNALELEDSALYLCASSLEGQGVDTQYFGPGTRLTVL.

The chain employs TRBV9 and TRBJ1-6; no reliable D call. V lost 4 bases, J lost 7 bases, and 18 bases lay in between. The CDR3 extends over 16 amino acids. The germline V gene has CDR1 SGDLS and CDR2 YYNGEE. CDR3 in amino acids: CASSPRTGSGNSPLHF. Written as DNA, the CDR3 is TGTGCCAGCAGCCCGCGGACCGGGTCGGGAAATTCACCCCTCCACTTT.